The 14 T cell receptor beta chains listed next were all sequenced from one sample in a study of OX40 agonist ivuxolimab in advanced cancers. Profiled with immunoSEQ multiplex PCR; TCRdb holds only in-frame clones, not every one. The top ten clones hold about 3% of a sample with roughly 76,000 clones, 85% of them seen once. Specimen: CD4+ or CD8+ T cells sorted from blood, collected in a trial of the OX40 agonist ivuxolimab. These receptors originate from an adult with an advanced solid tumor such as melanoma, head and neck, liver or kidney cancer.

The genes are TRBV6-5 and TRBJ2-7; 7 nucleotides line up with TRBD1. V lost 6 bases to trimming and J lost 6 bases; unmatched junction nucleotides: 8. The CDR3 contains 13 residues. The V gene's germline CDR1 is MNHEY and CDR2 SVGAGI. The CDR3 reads CASRFRTGAEQYF. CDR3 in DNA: TGTGCCAGCAGATTCAGAACAGGGGCCGAGCAGTACTTC.

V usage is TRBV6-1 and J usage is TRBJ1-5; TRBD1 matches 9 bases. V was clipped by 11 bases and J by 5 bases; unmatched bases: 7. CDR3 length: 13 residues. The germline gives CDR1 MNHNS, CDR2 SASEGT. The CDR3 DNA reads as TGTGCCGCCACAGGGGGCATTTATCAGCCCCAGCATTTT. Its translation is CAATGGIYQPQHF.

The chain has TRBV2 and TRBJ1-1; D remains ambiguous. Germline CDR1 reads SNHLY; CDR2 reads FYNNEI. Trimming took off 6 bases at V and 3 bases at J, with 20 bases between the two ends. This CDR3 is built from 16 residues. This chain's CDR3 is CASRADREGSDTEAFF. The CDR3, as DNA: TGTGCCAGCAGGGCGGACCGTGAAGGTTCGGACACTGAAGCTTTCTTT. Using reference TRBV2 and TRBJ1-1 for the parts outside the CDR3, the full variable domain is EPEVTQTPSHQVTQMGQEVILRCVPISNHLYFYWYRQILGQKVEFLVSFYNNEISEKSEIFDDQFSVERPDGSNFTLKIRSTKLEDSAMYFCASRADREGSDTEAFFGQGTRLTVV.

The CDR3 reads CASSPTGGDGNTIYF. The CDR3 nucleotides are TGTGCCAGCAGTCCCACAGGGGGCGATGGAAACACCATATATTTT. V is TRBV7-2 and J is TRBJ1-3; 9 bases map to TRBD1. There are 15 residues in the CDR3. Per the germline V gene, CDR1 is SGHTA and CDR2 is FQGNSA. Trimming at V came to 6 bases and at J to 3 bases, leaving 6 bases not matched to a gene.

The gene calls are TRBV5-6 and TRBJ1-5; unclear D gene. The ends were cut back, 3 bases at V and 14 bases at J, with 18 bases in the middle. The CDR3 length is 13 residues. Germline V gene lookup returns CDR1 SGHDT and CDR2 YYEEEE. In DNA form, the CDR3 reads TGTGCCAGCAGCTCGCTGAGCCTTCCCGGCGAGCATTTT. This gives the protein CASSSLSLPGEHF. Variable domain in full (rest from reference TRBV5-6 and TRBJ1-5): DAGVTQSPTHLIKTRGQQVTLRCSPKSGHDTVSWYQQALGQGPQFIFQYYEEEERQRGNFPDRFSGHQFPNYSSELNVNALLLGDSALYLCASSSLSLPGEHFGDGTRLSIL.

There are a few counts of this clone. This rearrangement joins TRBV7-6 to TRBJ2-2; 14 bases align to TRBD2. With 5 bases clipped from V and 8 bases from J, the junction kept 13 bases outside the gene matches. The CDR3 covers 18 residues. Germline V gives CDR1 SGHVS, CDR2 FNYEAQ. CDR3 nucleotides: TGTGCCAGCAGCGGGACGGGACTAGCGGGGGCGCTGAGGGGGGAGCTGTTTTTT. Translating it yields CASSGTGLAGALRGELFF.

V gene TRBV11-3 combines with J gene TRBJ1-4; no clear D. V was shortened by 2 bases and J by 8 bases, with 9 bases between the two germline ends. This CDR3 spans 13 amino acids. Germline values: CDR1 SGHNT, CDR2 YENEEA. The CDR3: CASSLTLREKLFF. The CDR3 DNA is TGTGCCAGCAGCTTAACCCTCCGGGAAAAACTGTTTTTT.

CDR3 nucleotides: TGTGCCAGCAGCTTGGATGGGGGGGCCGCCGGGGAGCTGTTTTTT. Amino acid sequence: CASSLDGGAAGELFF. The chain joins TRBV5-4 to TRBJ2-2; weak D call: TRBD2 (7 bases). This CDR3 is built from 15 residues. The V end lost 0 bases, the J end lost 6 bases, and 12 bases lay between the germline ends. Germline V gene data show CDR1 as SGHNT and CDR2 as YYREEE (reference sequence).

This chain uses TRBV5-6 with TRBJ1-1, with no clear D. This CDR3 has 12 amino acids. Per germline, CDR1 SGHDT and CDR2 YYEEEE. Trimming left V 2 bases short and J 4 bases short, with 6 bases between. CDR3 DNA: TGTGCCAGCAGCTTTCTCAGCACTGAAGCTTTCTTT. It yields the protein CASSFLSTEAFF.

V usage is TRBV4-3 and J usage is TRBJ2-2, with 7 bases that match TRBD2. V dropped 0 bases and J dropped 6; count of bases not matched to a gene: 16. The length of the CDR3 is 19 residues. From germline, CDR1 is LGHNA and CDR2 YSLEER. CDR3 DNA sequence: TGCGCCAGCAGCCAAGATATAGCAGGGCCCGGGGGGATGGCCGGGGAGCTGTTTTTT. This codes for CASSQDIAGPGGMAGELFF.

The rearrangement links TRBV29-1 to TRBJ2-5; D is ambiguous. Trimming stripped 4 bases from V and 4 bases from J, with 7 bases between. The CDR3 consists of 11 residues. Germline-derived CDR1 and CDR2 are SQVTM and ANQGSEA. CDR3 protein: CSVVVRETQYF. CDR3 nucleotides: TGCAGCGTTGTGGTTCGAGAGACCCAGTACTTC.

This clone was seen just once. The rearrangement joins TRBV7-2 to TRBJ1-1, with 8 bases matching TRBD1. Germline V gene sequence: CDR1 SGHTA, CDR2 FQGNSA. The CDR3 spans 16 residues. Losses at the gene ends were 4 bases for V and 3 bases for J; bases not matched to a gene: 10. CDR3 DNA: TGTGCCAGCAGCTCCCAGGACAGGGATGGGTACACTGAAGCTTTCTTT. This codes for CASSSQDRDGYTEAFF.

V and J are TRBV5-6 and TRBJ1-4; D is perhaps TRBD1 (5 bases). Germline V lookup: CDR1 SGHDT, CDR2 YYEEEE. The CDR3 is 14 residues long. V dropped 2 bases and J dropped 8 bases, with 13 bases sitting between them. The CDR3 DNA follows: TGTGCCAGCAGCTTCCGGGGGAGGCACGAAAAACTGTTTTTT. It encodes CASSFRGRHEKLFF.

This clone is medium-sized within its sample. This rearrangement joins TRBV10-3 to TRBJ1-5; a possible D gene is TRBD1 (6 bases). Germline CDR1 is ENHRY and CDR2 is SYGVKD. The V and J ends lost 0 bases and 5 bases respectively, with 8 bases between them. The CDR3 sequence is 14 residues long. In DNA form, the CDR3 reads TGTGCCATCAGTGAGTCCAGGGGAGATCAGCCCCAGCATTTT. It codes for CAISESRGDQPQHF.